Following are 22 T cell receptor beta chains from one sample sequenced in a study of preoperative IRX-2 immunotherapy in early breast cancer. The treatment: preoperative locoregional IRX-2 cytokine immunotherapy. Libraries were prepared by immunoSEQ multiplex PCR; TCRdb keeps only in-frame clonotypes and omits some of them. The sample has around 30,000 clones; 65% to 85% are singletons. The sample consisted of lymph node tissue, taken before IRX-2 immunotherapy. Receptors were obtained from a human donor with breast cancer.

The chain joins TRBV6-8 to TRBJ2-7; 9 positions match TRBD2. J lost 3 bases, V lost 3 bases, and 6 bases had no gene match. The germline V gene has CDR1 MNHGY and CDR2 SAAAGT. The CDR3 is 15 amino acids. CDR3 nucleotides: TGTGCCAGCAGTTATGCGGGAGGGGTGGGCTACGAGCAGTACTTC. Translated, it gives CASSYAGGVGYEQYF.

The chain is built from TRBV6-8 and TRBJ2-1; D may be TRBD1 (6 bases). Germline CDR1 MNHGY, CDR2 SAAAGT. Trimming left V 8 bases short and J 9 bases short, with 29 bases between. The CDR3 covers 17 residues. CDR3 amino acids: CASEDRRPNIRKIEQFF. The CDR3 DNA sequence: TGTGCCAGCGAGGACAGACGACCAAACATCCGTAAAATTGAGCAGTTCTTC.

This clone appeared once. V gene TRBV4-1 combines with J gene TRBJ1-3, with a weak D call TRBD1 (6 bases). The CDR3 contains 15 residues. Germline assignment: CDR1 MGHRA and CDR2 YSYEKL. V lost 2 bases and J lost 7, with 15 bases in between. The CDR3 region has the DNA TGCGCCAGCAGCCAAAGAGGGGGGCGTCAGAACACCATATATTTT. This codes for CASSQRGGRQNTIYF.

CDR3 amino acids: CASSQGQGFNSPLHF. CDR3 nucleotides: TGTGCCAGCAGCCAAGGACAGGGATTTAATTCACCCCTCCACTTT. V usage is TRBV7-1 and J usage is TRBJ1-6; 8 bases are shared with TRBD1. TRBV7-1 is an open reading frame, and its role is uncertain. The CDR3 spans 15 residues. V lost 5 bases and J lost 6; bases outside the gene matches: 6.

This chain joins TRBV11-3 and TRBJ2-3, with D perhaps being TRBD1 or TRBD2 (5 bases each). Germline lookup yields CDR1 SGHNT and CDR2 YENEEA. Trimming removed 3 bases at V and 7 bases at J, with 14 bases between. The CDR3 is 14 residues long. CDR3 DNA: TGTGCCAGCAGCTTTCCCCAGGGAGCCTATACGCAGTATTTT. Translation gives CASSFPQGAYTQYF. Full variable domain (outside the CDR3, taken from reference TRBV11-3 and TRBJ2-3): EAGVVQSPRYKIIEKKQPVAFWCNPISGHNTLYWYLQNLGQGPELLIRYENEEAVDDSQLPKDRFSAERLKGVDSTLKIQPAELGDSAVYLCASSFPQGAYTQYFGPGTRLTVL.

In DNA, the CDR3 is TGCGCCAGCAGCTCCAGGGGGCAAGGAAACACCATATATTTT. Translated: CASSSRGQGNTIYF. The chain couples TRBV5-1 to TRBJ1-3, with TRBD1 matching over 8 bases. V was pared by 3 bases and J by 4 bases, with 3 bases of the junction left unmatched. From germline, CDR1 is SGHRS and CDR2 YFSETQ. The CDR3 has 14 amino acids.

The V and J genes are TRBV6-8 and TRBJ2-4; 8 bases are a match to TRBD1. The CDR3 covers 20 residues. The germline gives CDR1 MNHGY, CDR2 SAAAGT. The ends lost 5 bases at V and 0 bases at J; junction bases unmatched: 18. CDR3 sequence reads: CASSDPVIDRGGKAKNIQYF. The CDR3 coding sequence is TGTGCCAGCAGTGACCCCGTAATAGACAGGGGCGGGAAAGCCAAAAACATTCAGTACTTC.

The chain combines TRBV28 with TRBJ1-5, with 9 bases fitting TRBD1. Germline CDR1 reads MDHEN; CDR2 reads SYDVKM. V gave up 10 bases and J gave up 0 bases; unmatched junction bases: 7. The CDR3 contains 15 residues. CDR3 nucleotides: TGTGCCACCACCAGACAGGGGGTTAGCAATCAGCCCCAGCATTTT. The encoded protein is CATTRQGVSNQPQHF.

The V and J genes are TRBV19 and TRBJ2-1; 9 bases map to TRBD1. CDR3 length equals 16 residues. In germline, CDR1 is LNHDA, CDR2 SQIVND (reference sequence). With 7 bases clipped from V and 7 bases from J, the junction kept 14 bases outside the gene matches. CDR3 sequence: CASMIGQGRLVNEQFF. The CDR3 DNA is TGTGCCAGTATGATTGGACAGGGGCGTTTAGTGAATGAGCAGTTCTTC.

The V gene is TRBV11-3, the J gene TRBJ1-4; D unclear. The CDR3 has 14 residues. Trimming pared 5 bases from V and 12 bases from J, leaving 19 bases between. Looked up from germline, CDR1 is SGHNT and CDR2 is YENEEA. Here the CDR3 DNA reads TGTGCCAGCAGCGCGACACGGCAGAGCGTTCAACTGTTTTTT. It is translated as CASSATRQSVQLFF.

This rearrangement joins TRBV19 to TRBJ1-2; no definite D call. Germline CDR1 LNHDA, CDR2 SQIVND (reference sequence). Trimming left V 6 bases short and J 2 bases short, with 10 bases between. There are 13 residues in the CDR3. This chain's CDR3 is CASSLLRNYGYTF. Here the CDR3 DNA reads TGTGCCAGTAGCTTATTACGAAACTATGGCTACACCTTC.

The table lists this clone with a count of one. The J gene is TRBJ1-2, the V gene TRBV23-1, with D possibly TRBD1 on 5 matching bases. TRBV23-1 is identified as an open reading frame with a role that is uncertain. There are 14 residues in the CDR3. Trimming took 6 bases from V and 3 from J, leaving 14 bases between them. Here the CDR3 DNA reads TGCGCCAGCAGCCAAGGAACACAGGACTATGGCTACACCTTC. It translates to CASSQGTQDYGYTF.

This chain links TRBV19 with TRBJ2-7, with TRBD1 identical over 7 bases. CDR3 length: 15 amino acids. Unmatched junction bases numbered 7, after V lost 3 bases and J lost 2 bases. The germline CDR1 and CDR2 sequences are LNHDA and SQIVND (reference sequence). CDR3 bases: TGTGCCAGTAGTATGGGTCGTCAGGGGGCCTACGAGCAGTACTTC. It encodes CASSMGRQGAYEQYF.

The rearrangement uses TRBV5-1 and TRBJ2-1; 11 bases map to TRBD2. Germline assignment: CDR1 SGHRS and CDR2 YFSETQ. Losses at the gene ends were 5 bases for V and 7 bases for J; bases not matched to a gene: 8. The CDR3 is made up of 15 amino acids. The CDR3 is CASRTSGVPPNEQFF. The CDR3 nucleotides read TGCGCCAGCAGGACTAGCGGGGTGCCACCTAATGAGCAGTTCTTC.

The chain combines TRBV11-3 with TRBJ1-4; 10 bases agree with TRBD1. The CDR3 has 15 amino acids. J gave up 8 bases and V 5 bases, and 8 bases lay outside the gene matches. Germline V CDR1 and CDR2: SGHNT, YENEEA. Here the CDR3 reads CASSQWTGGREKLFF. Written as DNA, the CDR3 is TGTGCCAGCAGCCAATGGACAGGGGGAAGAGAAAAACTGTTTTTT.

CDR3 sequence: CAIKGVDSESYEQYF. CDR3 in DNA: TGTGCCATCAAGGGGGTTGACAGCGAATCCTACGAGCAGTACTTC. The chain couples TRBV6-4 to TRBJ2-7; tentatively, D is TRBD1 (6 bases). Germline CDR1 is MRHNA and CDR2 is SNTAGT. Trimming removed 10 bases from V and 1 base from J, with 20 bases in between. The CDR3 is 15 residues long.

This clone is a singleton in its sample. The chain has TRBV11-3 and TRBJ1-1; D is unresolved. Trimming stripped 2 bases from V and 7 bases from J, with 17 bases between. Germline V gives CDR1 SGHNT, CDR2 YENEEA. This CDR3 has 15 amino acids. In DNA form, the CDR3 reads TGTGCCAGCAGCTTAAACGGCGTACCACTGGGTGAAGCTTTCTTT. It translates to CASSLNGVPLGEAFF. The entire variable domain, with the rest obtained from reference TRBV11-3 and TRBJ1-1, is as follows: EAGVVQSPRYKIIEKKQPVAFWCNPISGHNTLYWYLQNLGQGPELLIRYENEEAVDDSQLPKDRFSAERLKGVDSTLKIQPAELGDSAVYLCASSLNGVPLGEAFFGQGTRLTVV.

The chain joins TRBV6-8 to TRBJ2-1; 10 bases are a match to TRBD2. The germline V gene has CDR1 MNHGY and CDR2 SAAAGT. The CDR3 loop spans 15 amino acids. V was clipped by 3 bases and J by 7 bases; unmatched bases: 6. CDR3 protein: CASSYERGGRNEQFF. CDR3 bases: TGTGCCAGCAGTTATGAGCGGGGGGGCAGGAATGAGCAGTTCTTC.

This rearrangement joins TRBV7-7 to TRBJ2-1, with D tentatively TRBD1 (7 bases). Between the trimmed V and J ends, which lost 7 bases and 8 bases, there was a span of 21 bases. CDR1 SSHAT and CDR2 FNYEAQ come from the germline V gene (reference sequence). CDR3 size: 15 residues. The CDR3 loop is CASIRPEGALHEQFF. CDR3 nucleotide sequence: TGTGCCAGCATCCGGCCGGAGGGGGCCCTCCATGAGCAGTTCTTC.

The V gene is TRBV6-8, the J gene TRBJ1-1; TRBD1 is a possible D gene (6 bases). The V gene lost 7 bases and the J gene lost 1 base, with 19 bases spanning the gap. Germline lookup yields CDR1 MNHGY and CDR2 SAAAGT. This CDR3 spans 16 amino acids. CDR3 amino acids: CASTQRGGGGNTEAFF. As DNA, the CDR3 is TGTGCCAGCACCCAAAGGGGGGGCGGTGGGAACACTGAAGCTTTCTTT.

The genes are TRBV7-6 and TRBJ1-4, with D hard to call. The CDR3 is 15 amino acids. V lost 5 bases and J 3 bases, leaving 13 bases between the germline ends. CDR1 and CDR2 (germline): SGHVS, FNYEAQ. The CDR3 DNA follows: TGTGCCAGCAGCAGGGCGGGCGATTCTAATGAAAAACTGTTTTTT. This gives the protein CASSRAGDSNEKLFF.

The chain joins TRBV5-1 to TRBJ1-2; D remains unclear. Trimming shortened V by 8 bases and J by 0 bases, and 14 bases separated the two germline ends. The CDR3 contains 14 residues. The germline gives CDR1 SGHRS, CDR2 YFSETQ. The CDR3 region has the DNA TGCGCCAGTAGTGTCGGACCTTCTAACTATGGCTACACCTTC. It encodes CASSVGPSNYGYTF.